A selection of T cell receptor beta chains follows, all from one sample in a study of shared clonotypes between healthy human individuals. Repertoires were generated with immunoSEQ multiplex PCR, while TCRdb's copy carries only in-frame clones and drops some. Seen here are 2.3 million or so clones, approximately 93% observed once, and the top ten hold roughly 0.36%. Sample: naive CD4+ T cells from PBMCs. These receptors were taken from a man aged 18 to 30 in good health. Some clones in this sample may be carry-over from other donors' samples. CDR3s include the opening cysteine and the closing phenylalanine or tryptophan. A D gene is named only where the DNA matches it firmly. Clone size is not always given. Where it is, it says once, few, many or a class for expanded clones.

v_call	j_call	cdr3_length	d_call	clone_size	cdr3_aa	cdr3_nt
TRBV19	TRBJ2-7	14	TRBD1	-	CASSNQGVVGEQYF	TGTGCCAGTAGTAACCAGGGGGTTGTGGGTGAGCAGTACTTC
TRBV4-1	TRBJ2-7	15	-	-	CASSQVRGAPYEQYF	TGCGCCAGCAGCCAAGTTCGGGGGGCACCCTACGAGCAGTACTTC
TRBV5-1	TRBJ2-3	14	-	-	CASSPGGRGDTQYF	TGCGCCAGCAGCCCCGGGGGGCGGGGAGATACGCAGTATTTT
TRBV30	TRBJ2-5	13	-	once	CAWSDEGVETQYF	TGTGCCTGGAGTGATGAGGGGGTGGAGACCCAGTACTTC
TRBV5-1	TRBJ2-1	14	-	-	CASSLVSLFNEQFF	TGCGCCAGCAGCTTGGTGTCGCTTTTCAATGAGCAGTTCTTC
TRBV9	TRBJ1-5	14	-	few	CASSATGGNQPQHF	TGTGCCAGCAGCGCGACTGGGGGCAATCAGCCCCAGCATTTT
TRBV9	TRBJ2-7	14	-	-	CASSVAAASYEQYF	TGTGCCAGCAGCGTAGCGGCAGCTTCCTACGAGCAGTACTTC
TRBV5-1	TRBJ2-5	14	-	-	CASSLVHDQETQYF	TGCGCCAGCAGCTTGGTCCACGACCAAGAGACCCAGTACTTC
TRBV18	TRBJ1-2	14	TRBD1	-	CASSPPGQGGGYTF	TGTGCCAGCTCACCCCCGGGACAGGGGGGTGGCTACACCTTC
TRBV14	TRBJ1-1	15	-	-	CASSQDLQSIAEAFF	TGTGCCAGCAGCCAAGATCTTCAGAGTATCGCTGAAGCTTTCTTT
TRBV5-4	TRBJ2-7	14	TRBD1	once	CASSTGQGPYEQYF	TGTGCCAGCAGCACCGGACAGGGTCCCTACGAGCAGTACTTC
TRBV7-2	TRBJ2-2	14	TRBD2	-	CASSLVREGGELFF	TGTGCCAGCAGCTTAGTACGGGAGGGCGGGGAGCTGTTTTTT
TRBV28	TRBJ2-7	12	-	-	CASSFRDKGASF	TGTGCCAGCAGTTTCCGGGACAAGGGTGCCTCCTTC
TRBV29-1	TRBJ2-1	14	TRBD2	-	CSVSGRSFYNEQFF	TGCAGCGTTAGCGGGAGGTCTTTTTACAATGAGCAGTTCTTC
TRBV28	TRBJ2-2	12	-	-	CASSAGRPGLFF	TGTGCCAGCAGTGCGGGACGGCCCGGGTTGTTTTTT
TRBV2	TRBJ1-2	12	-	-	CASRGNNYGYTF	TGTGCCAGCAGGGGGAATAACTATGGCTACACCTTC
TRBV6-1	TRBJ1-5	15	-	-	CASRGGEYSNQPQHF	TGTGCCAGCAGGGGGGGGGAATATAGCAATCAGCCCCAGCATTTT
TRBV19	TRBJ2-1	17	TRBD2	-	CASSTRVGTSVYNEQFF	TGTGCCAGTAGTACCCGGGTGGGGACTAGCGTGTACAATGAGCAGTTCTTC
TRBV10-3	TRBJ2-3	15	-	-	CAISESRGRTDTQYF	TGTGCCATCAGTGAGTCGAGGGGACGCACAGATACGCAGTATTTT
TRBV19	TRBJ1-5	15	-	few	CASSSRTDSNQPQHF	TGTGCCAGTAGTAGTAGGACAGATAGCAATCAGCCCCAGCATTTT
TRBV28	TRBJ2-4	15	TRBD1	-	CASSTGQDPLNIQYF	TGTGCCAGCAGTACTGGACAGGACCCTCTAAACATTCAGTACTTC
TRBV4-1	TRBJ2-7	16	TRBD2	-	CASSQEWTSGVYEQYF	TGCGCCAGCAGCCAAGAATGGACTAGCGGGGTTTACGAGCAGTACTTC
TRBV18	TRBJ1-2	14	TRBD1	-	CASSPPGQGNGYTF	TGTGCCAGCTCACCCCCGGGACAGGGTAATGGCTACACCTTC
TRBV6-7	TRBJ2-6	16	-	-	CASRPGTCSGANVLTF	TGTGCCAGCAGACCGGGAACCTGCTCTGGGGCCAACGTCCTGACTTTC
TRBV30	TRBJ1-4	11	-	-	CAWSPNEKLFF	TGTGCCTGGAGTCCTAATGAAAAACTGTTTTTT
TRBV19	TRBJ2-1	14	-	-	CASSIAIAHNEQFF	TGTGCCAGTAGTATAGCAATAGCTCACAATGAGCAGTTCTTC
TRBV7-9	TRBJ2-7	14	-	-	CASSLIAASYEQYF	TGTGCCAGCAGCTTAATAGCTGCTTCCTACGAGCAGTACTTC
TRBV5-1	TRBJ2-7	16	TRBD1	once	CASSPDGQGSSYEQYF	TGCGCCAGCAGCCCTGACGGACAGGGGAGCTCCTACGAGCAGTACTTC
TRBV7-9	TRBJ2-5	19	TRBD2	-	CASSLVAWTSGRLLETQYF	TGTGCCAGCAGCTTAGTAGCGTGGACTAGCGGGAGGTTGTTGGAGACCCAGTACTTC
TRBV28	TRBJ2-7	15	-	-	CASSSHRTGSYEQYF	TGTGCCAGCAGTTCCCATCGGACTGGCAGCTACGAGCAGTACTTC
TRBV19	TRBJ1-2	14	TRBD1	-	CASRLQGRGNGYTF	TGTGCCAGTAGGTTACAGGGGCGCGGAAATGGCTACACCTTC
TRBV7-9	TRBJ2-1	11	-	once	CASSAPGQQFF	TGTGCCAGCAGCGCACCGGGACAGCAGTTCTTC
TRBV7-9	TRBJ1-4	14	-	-	CASSLAGANEKLFF	TGTGCCAGCAGCTTAGCAGGAGCTAATGAAAAACTGTTTTTT
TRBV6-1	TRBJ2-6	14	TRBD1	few	CASRTGSGANVLTF	TGTGCCAGCAGGACAGGGTCTGGGGCCAACGTCCTGACTTTC
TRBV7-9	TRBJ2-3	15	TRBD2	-	CASSPGTSSTDTQYF	TGTGCCAGCAGCCCTGGGACTAGCTCCACAGATACGCAGTATTTT
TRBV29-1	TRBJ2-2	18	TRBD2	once	CSVEEAGLAGGSTGELFF	TGCAGCGTTGAAGAAGCGGGACTAGCGGGAGGAAGTACCGGGGAGCTGTTTTTT
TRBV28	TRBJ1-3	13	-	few	CASSPPTGNTIYF	TGTGCCAGCAGTCCTCCGACTGGAAACACCATATATTTT